This T cell receptor beta chain was found in a study of T cell changes during pregnancy in multiple sclerosis. Repertoires were generated with immunoSEQ multiplex PCR, while TCRdb's copy carries only in-frame clones and drops some. The sample shows roughly 100,000 clones, 90% to 95% of them seen only once. The CDR3 covers 13 residues. Germline CDR1 and CDR2: MNHEY and SVGAGI. Trimming stripped 8 bases from V and 1 base from J, with 12 bases between. This clone was observed once. This TCR came from a female donor in good health, enrolled as a control in a pregnancy study. V usage is TRBV6-5 and J usage is TRBJ2-7; possibly TRBD2 for D (6 bases). Sequencing was performed on peripheral blood, taken after pregnancy. CDR3 amino acids: CASAGTLSYEQYF. CDR3 in DNA: TGTGCCAGCGCGGGGACTTTGTCCTACGAGCAGTACTTC.